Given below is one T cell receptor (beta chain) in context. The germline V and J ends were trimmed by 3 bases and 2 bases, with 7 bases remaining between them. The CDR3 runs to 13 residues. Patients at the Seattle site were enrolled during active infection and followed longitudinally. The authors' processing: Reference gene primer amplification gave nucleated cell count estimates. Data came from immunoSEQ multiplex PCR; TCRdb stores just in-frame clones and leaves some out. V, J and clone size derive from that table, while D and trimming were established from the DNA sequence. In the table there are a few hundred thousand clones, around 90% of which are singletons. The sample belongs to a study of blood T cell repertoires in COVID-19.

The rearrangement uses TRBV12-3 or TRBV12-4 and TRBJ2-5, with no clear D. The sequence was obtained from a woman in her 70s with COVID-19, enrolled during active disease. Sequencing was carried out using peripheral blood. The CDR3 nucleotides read TGTGCCAGCAGTTTCACAGCACAAGAGACCCAGTACTTC. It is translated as CASSFTAQETQYF.